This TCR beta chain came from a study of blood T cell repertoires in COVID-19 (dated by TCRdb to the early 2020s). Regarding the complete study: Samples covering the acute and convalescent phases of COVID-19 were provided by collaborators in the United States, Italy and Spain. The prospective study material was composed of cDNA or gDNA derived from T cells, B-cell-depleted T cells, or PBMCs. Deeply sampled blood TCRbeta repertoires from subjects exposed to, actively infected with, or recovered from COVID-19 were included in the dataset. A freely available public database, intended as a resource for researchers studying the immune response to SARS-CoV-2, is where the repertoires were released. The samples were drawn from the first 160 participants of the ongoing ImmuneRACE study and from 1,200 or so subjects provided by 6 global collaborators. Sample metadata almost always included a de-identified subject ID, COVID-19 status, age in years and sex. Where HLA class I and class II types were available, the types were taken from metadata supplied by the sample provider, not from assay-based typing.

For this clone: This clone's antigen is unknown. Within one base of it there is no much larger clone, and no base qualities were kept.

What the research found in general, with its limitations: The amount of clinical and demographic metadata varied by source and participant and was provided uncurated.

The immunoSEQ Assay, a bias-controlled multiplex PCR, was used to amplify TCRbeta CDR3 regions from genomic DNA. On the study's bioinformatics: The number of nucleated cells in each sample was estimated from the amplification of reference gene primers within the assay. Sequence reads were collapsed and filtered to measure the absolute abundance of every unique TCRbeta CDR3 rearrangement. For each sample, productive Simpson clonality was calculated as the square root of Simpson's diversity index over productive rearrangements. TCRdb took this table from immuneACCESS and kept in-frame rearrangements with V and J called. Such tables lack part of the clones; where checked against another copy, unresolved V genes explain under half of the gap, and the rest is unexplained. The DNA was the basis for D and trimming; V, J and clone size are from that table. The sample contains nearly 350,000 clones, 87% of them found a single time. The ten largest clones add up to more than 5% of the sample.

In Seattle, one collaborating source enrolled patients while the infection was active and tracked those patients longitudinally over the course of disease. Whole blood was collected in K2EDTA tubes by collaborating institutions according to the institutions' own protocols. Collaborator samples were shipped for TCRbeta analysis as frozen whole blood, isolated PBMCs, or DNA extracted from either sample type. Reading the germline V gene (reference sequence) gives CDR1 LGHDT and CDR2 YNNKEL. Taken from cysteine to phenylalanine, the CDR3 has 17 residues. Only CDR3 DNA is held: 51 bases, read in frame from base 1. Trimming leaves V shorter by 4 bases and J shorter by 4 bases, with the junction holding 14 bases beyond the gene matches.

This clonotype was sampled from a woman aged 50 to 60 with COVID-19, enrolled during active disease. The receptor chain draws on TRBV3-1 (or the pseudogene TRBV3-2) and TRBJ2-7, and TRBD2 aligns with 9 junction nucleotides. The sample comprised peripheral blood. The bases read TGTGCCAGCAGCCCCCAACCCCCCCTAGCGGGAAAGTACGAGCAGTACTTC. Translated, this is CASSPQPPLAGKYEQYF.